Below are 3 T cell receptor beta chains sequenced from a single sample in a study of cytomegalovirus exposure and HLA in healthy donors (dated 2017 in TCRdb). The library was generated by the immunoSEQ multiplex PCR assay. For the multiplex PCR, a mixture combining 60 forward primers for TCR Vbeta segments and 13 reverse primers for TCR Jbeta segments was used. TCRdb stores this immuneACCESS table with in-frame sequences only. Part of the clones is absent; in the studies checked, under half of the shortfall reflects unresolved V genes, and no reason is known for the rest. The sample table shows about 89,000 clones, and 70% to 80% are seen once. 3.7% of the sample is in the top ten clones. The sequenced material came from PBMCs. All receptors come from a man in his thirties or forties in good health and CMV-seronegative.

This clone appeared a single time. The chain carries TRBV30 and TRBJ1-2; possible D gene TRBD1, 5 bases. V was cut by 2 bases and J by 10 bases, with 17 bases left in between. CDR3 length equals 13 residues. CDR1 is GTSNPN and CDR2 is SVGIG in the germline V gene (reference sequence). The CDR3 DNA sequence: TGTGCCTGGAGTAGAGGTATCGAGGGACTCTACACCTTC. Translating gives CAWSRGIEGLYTF.

The chain's CDR3 is CAWSLLAGVSNEQFF. The CDR3 DNA reads as TGTGCCTGGTCCCTACTAGCGGGAGTCTCCAATGAGCAGTTCTTC. The rearrangement uses TRBV30 and TRBJ2-1, with 11 nucleotides matching TRBD2. Trimming removed 5 bases from V and 6 bases from J; junction bases left unmatched: 9. This CDR3 is 15 amino acids long. Germline-derived CDR1 and CDR2 are GTSNPN and SVGIG (reference sequence).

This chain joins TRBV7-9 and TRBJ1-2; 9 nucleotides align to TRBD1. The CDR3 is 14 residues long. Germline V CDR1 and CDR2: SEHNR, FQNEAQ (reference sequence). V shed 1 base, J shed 6 bases, and the junction held 3 bases outside the gene matches. The DNA of the CDR3 is TGTGCCAGCAGCTTAGGGGGGACAGGGCATGGCTACACCTTC. Amino acids: CASSLGGTGHGYTF.